The clone carrying this T cell receptor (beta chain) appeared a few times. This record belongs to a study of blood T cell repertoires in COVID-19. Looking at the study overall: Sites across the United States, Italy and Spain contributed samples from acute and convalescent COVID-19. T cells, B-cell-depleted T cells, or PBMCs provided the cDNA or gDNA that served as material.

This CDR3 has 13 residues. Per the germline V gene, CDR1 is SGHVS and CDR2 is FQNEAQ. V was clipped by 2 bases and J by 1 base, with 5 bases between them. Authors' analysis steps: Researchers report that nucleated cell counts were estimated from reference gene primer amplification. The table came from immunoSEQ multiplex PCR; TCRdb's copy has only in-frame clones and leaves some out. V, J and clone size are taken as reported in that table, and D and trimming were inferred from the DNA itself. Seen here are almost 90,000 clones, 80% to 90% observed once, and the top ten hold 8.5% to 14%. This sequence was found in a man of 80 years or more with acute or convalescent COVID-19. The sequenced sample consisted of peripheral blood. The chain recombines TRBV7-8 with TRBJ1-1; D gene unclear. This CDR3 reads CASSLQANTEAFF. CDR3 in DNA: TGTGCCAGCAGCTTACAGGCGAACACTGAAGCTTTCTTT. The whole variable domain, remainder taken from reference TRBV7-8 and TRBJ1-1, is GAGVSQSPRYKVAKRGQDVALRCDPISGHVSLFWYQQALGQGPEFLTYFQNEAQLDKSGLPSDRFFAERPEGSVSTLKIQRTQQEDSAVYLCASSLQANTEAFFGQGTRLTVV.